This T cell receptor (beta chain) was obtained from a study of OX40 agonist ivuxolimab in advanced cancers. Overall study context: The study reported partial responses in three patients: one hepatocellular carcinoma, two cutaneous melanoma.

Sequencing used immunoSEQ multiplex PCR; TCRdb keeps in-frame clones, though not all of them. Of about 37,000 clones listed, about 90% are singletons. With regard to this clone: What it recognizes is unknown.

Overall study findings and caveats: Dose levels from 0.1 to 3.0 mg/kg saw CD4+ and CD8+ blood T cells expand clonally by week 6. Several nonresponders also turned out to have low normalized T-cell clonal expansion.

The timepoints at which blood was sampled were baseline, cycle 4 day 1, and cycle 7 day 1. The CDR3 is made up of 14 amino acids. Per the germline V gene, CDR1 is GTSNPN and CDR2 is SVGIG (reference sequence). Trimming took 2 bases from V and 3 from J; bases not matched to a gene: 0. The TCR was taken from an adult with an advanced solid tumor such as melanoma, head and neck, liver or kidney cancer. The genes are TRBV30 and TRBJ2-6; 8 bases align to TRBD2. The specimen comprised CD4+ or CD8+ T cells sorted from blood, sampled in a trial of the OX40 agonist ivuxolimab. The DNA for the CDR3 is TGTGCCTGGAGTAGCGGGGGTGGGGCCAACGTCCTGACTTTC. It codes for CAWSSGGGANVLTF.